A selection of T cell receptor beta chains follows, all from one sample in a study of T cells in Graves' hyperthyroidism and ophthalmopathy. MiXCR was run by TCRdb on the multiplex PCR reads, yielding one entry per CDR3 protein. The table has some 400,000 distinct CDR3 sequences, about 13% seen once. Sequenced input: blood. Source of these receptors: a man aged 25 to 45 with Graves' hyperthyroidism that later progressed to Graves' ophthalmopathy. CDR3s include the opening cysteine and the closing phenylalanine or tryptophan. A D gene is named only where the DNA matches it firmly. Where a row states a size, it is once, few, many or the class of an expanded clone; other rows omit it.

V	D	J	size	DNA	CDR3
TRBV4-2	TRBD1	TRBJ1-2	many	TGTGCCAGCAGCCAAGGTTACGACAGGGACCATGGCTACACCTTC	CASSQGYDRDHGYTF
TRBV4-1	TRBD2	TRBJ2-2	-	TGCGCCAGCAGCCAAGTAGAACTAGCGGGGGGGCCGGTGCCCACCGGGGAGCTGTTTTTT	CASSQVELAGGPVPTGELFF
TRBV5-1	-	TRBJ2-7	-	TGCGCCAGCAAAGGAGGGGGGGGGCTCGACGAGCAGTACTTC	CASKGGGGLDEQYF
TRBV5-1	TRBD1	TRBJ2-3	many	TGCGCCAGCAGGATGTCCCTTAACCGACAGGGAACAGATACGCAGTATTTT	CASRMSLNRQGTDTQYF
TRBV3-1	-	TRBJ1-2	-	TGTGCCAGCAGCCCGACAGAACCCATTAACTATGGCTACACCTTC	CASSPTEPINYGYTF
TRBV28	-	TRBJ1-2	-	TGTGCCAGCAGTCGGGGCCCGGATGGCTACACCTTC	CASSRGPDGYTF
TRBV3-1	TRBD1	TRBJ1-1	many	TGTGCCAGCAGCCGGACAGGGATCATGAACACTGAAGCTTTCTTT	CASSRTGIMNTEAFF
TRBV24-1	TRBD1	TRBJ2-5	-	TGTGCCACCAGTGATTCGGGGACAGGACGGGAGACCCAGTACTTC	CATSDSGTGRETQYF
TRBV9	-	TRBJ1-1	-	TGTGCCAGCAGCGTGGGGGGGGCCCTGGACACTGAAGCTTTCTTT	CASSVGGALDTEAFF
TRBV13	-	TRBJ2-3	-	TGTGCCAGCAGCTACCTTTGGCGTACTAGCACAGATACGCAGTATTTT	CASSYLWRTSTDTQYF
TRBV12-3/TRBV12-4	TRBD2	TRBJ2-3	-	TGTGCCAGCAGACCGCCTCGGACTAGCGGGGCGTCGGATACGCAGTATTTT	CASRPPRTSGASDTQYF
TRBV6-9	-	TRBJ1-2	few	TGTGCCAGCAGGCCCGACAGCCAGACTTATGGCTACACCTTC	CASRPDSQTYGYTF
TRBV20-1	-	TRBJ1-2	few	TGCAGTGCTAGTGGAACAGCTAACTATGGCTACACCTTC	CSASGTANYGYTF
TRBV10-3	TRBD2	TRBJ2-7	-	TGTGCCATCAGTCCGGGGCAGCGGGGGGAAGAGCAGTACTTC	CAISPGQRGEEQYF
TRBV7-9	-	TRBJ2-1	-	TGTGCCAGCAGCTTCAGGACGGGAGACCAGAGCTCCTACAATGAGCAGTTCTTC	CASSFRTGDQSSYNEQFF
TRBV12-3/TRBV12-4	TRBD1	TRBJ1-1	many	TGTGCCAGCAGTTTAATGACAGGGCGGACTGAAGCTTTCTTT	CASSLMTGRTEAFF
TRBV9	TRBD1	TRBJ1-2	few	TGTGCCAGCAGCGACGACAGGGGGGGTAGCTACTATGGCTACACCTTC	CASSDDRGGSYYGYTF
TRBV6-2/TRBV6-3	-	TRBJ1-2	many	TGTGCCAGCAGTGTGGGTACTACAGGGCGGAGGTTTGGCTACACCTTC	CASSVGTTGRRFGYTF
TRBV28	-	TRBJ2-7	few	TGTGCCAGCAGTTCTGAGGACGGCGAGCAGTACTTC	CASSSEDGEQYF
TRBV20-1	TRBD1	TRBJ1-1	few	TGCAGTCAGGGGGGGAGAGCTGAAGCTTTCTTT	CSQGGRAEAFF
TRBV3-1	-	TRBJ1-4	few	TGTGCCAGCAGCCAAGTATTCGGGTCTTTTGGGGATGAAAAACTGTTTTTT	CASSQVFGSFGDEKLFF
TRBV19	TRBD2	TRBJ2-3	few	TGTGCCAGTAGTATACGGGGGGGAAGCACAGATACGCAGTATTTT	CASSIRGGSTDTQYF
TRBV6-1	-	TRBJ2-2	-	TGTGCCAGCAGTAAAGGGACGTGGAACGGGGAGCTGTTTTTT	CASSKGTWNGELFF
TRBV10-3	TRBD1	TRBJ2-7	few	TGTGCCACCGGGGGACAGGGGATCTCCTACGAGCAGTACTTC	CATGGQGISYEQYF
TRBV2	TRBD2	TRBJ2-2	many	TGTGCCAGCAGTGAAATTTCACTAGCGGGGGGGCCCGGGGAGCTGTTTTTT	CASSEISLAGGPGELFF
TRBV2	TRBD2	TRBJ2-2	many	TGTGCCAGCAGTACCCGGGGGGGCCGGACCGGGGAGCTGTTTTTT	CASSTRGGRTGELFF
TRBV6-1	-	TRBJ2-7	many	TGTGCCAGCAGTTTCCGGACCGCTGACTACGAGCAGTACTTC	CASSFRTADYEQYF
TRBV7-9	-	TRBJ2-1	-	TGTGCCAGCATCCGGACCACCTACAATGAGCAGTTCTTC	CASIRTTYNEQFF
TRBV5-6	-	TRBJ1-1	many	TGTGCCAGCAGCTTGGTGCAGGGGACTGAAGCTTTCTTT	CASSLVQGTEAFF
TRBV28	TRBD2	TRBJ2-5	many	TGTGCCAGCAGTTTCCTAGCGGGGGGCACCAAAGAGACCCAGTACTTC	CASSFLAGGTKETQYF
TRBV5-1	-	TRBJ1-1	-	TGCGCCAGCAGCCCAAGATCGAACACTGAAGCTTTCTTT	CASSPRSNTEAFF
TRBV28	TRBD1	TRBJ1-5	many	TGTGCCAGTGCCTCGACAGGGTACAATCAGCCCCAGCATTTT	CASASTGYNQPQHF
TRBV7-2	-	TRBJ2-7	many	TGTGCCAGCAGCTTAGGGGGCGACCGACGCTACGAGCAGTACTTC	CASSLGGDRRYEQYF
TRBV6-4	TRBD2	TRBJ2-7	-	TGTGCCAGCAGTGCGACTAGCGGGGGCCACTACGAGCAGTACTTC	CASSATSGGHYEQYF
TRBV30	-	TRBJ1-1	many	TGTGCCTGGAGTGTTTTAGGATATGAAGCTTTCTTT	CAWSVLGYEAFF
TRBV2	TRBD1	TRBJ1-1	many	TGTGCCAGCAGACCTGACAGGGTAGGCACTGAAGCTTTCTTT	CASRPDRVGTEAFF
TRBV6-1	TRBD2	TRBJ2-2	many	TGTGCCAGCAGTTCTCGGGACGGGGGGGCCGGGGAGCTGTTTTTT	CASSSRDGGAGELFF
TRBV20-1	-	TRBJ2-2	many	TGCAGTGCTAGCGGGGGTACCGGGGAGCTGTTTTTT	CSASGGTGELFF
TRBV2	-	TRBJ1-4	many	TGTGCCAGCAGGGAGAAAACAACTAATGAAAAACTGTTTTTT	CASREKTTNEKLFF
TRBV28	-	TRBJ1-5	many	TGTGCCAGCAGTGTAGGGGGTCAGCCCCAGCATTTT	CASSVGGQPQHF
TRBV5-1	-	TRBJ2-1	-	TGCGCCAGCAGCTTGAGGGTTGAGCAGTTCTTC	CASSLRVEQFF
TRBV5-1	-	TRBJ1-4	few	TGCGCCAGCAGCTTGGCCGTCGCGAGCCCAACTAATGAAAAACTGTTTTTT	CASSLAVASPTNEKLFF
TRBV4-2	-	TRBJ2-1	-	TGTGCCAGCGTCCAGGGCAATGAGCAGTTCTTC	CASVQGNEQFF
TRBV5-1	-	TRBJ2-3	many	TGCGCCAGCAGCCGCGACCTCGGGGGCCCCACAGATACGCAGTATTTT	CASSRDLGGPTDTQYF
TRBV12-3/TRBV12-4	-	TRBJ1-6	-	TGTGCCAGCAGTCGAGGACCACCCCTCCACTTT	CASSRGPPLHF